These 11 T cell receptor beta chains were all obtained from the same sample, sequenced in a study of OX40 agonist ivuxolimab in advanced cancers. TCRdb's table, derived via immunoSEQ multiplex PCR, lists solely in-frame clones and lacks some. The sample holds tens of thousands of clones, approximately 80% seen once. The specimen was CD4+ or CD8+ T cells sorted from blood, collected in a trial of the OX40 agonist ivuxolimab. The receptors derive from an adult with an advanced solid tumor such as melanoma, head and neck, liver or kidney cancer.

This clone appeared once. The genes are TRBV7-6 and TRBJ1-2, with no clear D. This CDR3 spans 14 amino acids. Germline CDR1 is SGHVS and CDR2 is FNYEAQ. Trimming cost V 5 bases and J 8 bases, with 18 bases left between them. CDR3 coding DNA: TGTGCCAGCAGCCTAAATCCGGGTGATCGAGGCTACACCTTC. Its protein product is CASSLNPGDRGYTF.

J is TRBJ1-4 and V is TRBV7-9; 7 bases match TRBD1. This CDR3 has 15 amino acids. Looked up from germline, CDR1 is SEHNR and CDR2 is FQNEAQ (reference sequence). The trim removed 5 bases at V and 0 bases at J, leaving 3 bases unmatched. CDR3 sequence reads: CASSTGQTTNEKLFF. The CDR3 DNA reads as TGTGCCAGCAGCACGGGACAGACAACTAATGAAAAACTGTTTTTT.

This clone was detected only once. This chain links TRBV7-2 with TRBJ2-5, with D perhaps matching TRBD2 (5 bases). Trimming cost V 4 bases and J 5 bases, with 11 bases left between them. The CDR3 loop spans 13 amino acids. The V gene's germline CDR1 is SGHTA and CDR2 FQGNSA. The CDR3 coding sequence is TGTGCCAGCAGCTACGGCCCGGGGGAGACCCAGTACTTC. The encoded protein is CASSYGPGETQYF. Full variable domain (remainder filled in from reference TRBV7-2 and TRBJ2-5): GAGVSQSPSNKVTEKGKDVELRCDPISGHTALYWYRQSLGQGLEFLIYFQGNSAPDKSGLPSDRFSAERTGGSVSTLTIQRTQQEDSAVYLCASSYGPGETQYFGPGTRLLVL.

This chain uses TRBV5-8 with TRBJ2-1; D is unclear. The CDR3 is 11 residues long. V was trimmed by 4 bases and J by 7 bases, leaving 6 bases between them. Looked up from germline, CDR1 is SGHTS and CDR2 is YDEGEE. The CDR3 sequence: CASSLLNEQFF. As DNA, the CDR3 is TGTGCCAGCAGCCTCCTGAATGAGCAGTTCTTC. The complete variable domain, with remaining parts taken from reference TRBV5-8 and TRBJ2-1, reads EAGVTQSPTHLIKTRGQQATLRCSPISGHTSVYWYQQALGLGLQFLLWYDEGEERNRGNFPPRFSGRQFPNYSSELNVNALELEDSALYLCASSLLNEQFFGPGTRLTVL.

The chain employs TRBV6-5 and TRBJ1-1; D remains ambiguous. The CDR3 sequence is 11 residues long. The ends were cut back, 5 bases at V and 8 bases at J, with 9 bases in the middle. The germline gives CDR1 MNHEY, CDR2 SVGAGI. The CDR3 here is CASSLGGEAFF. CDR3 sequence (DNA): TGTGCCAGCAGTCTCGGAGGGGAAGCTTTCTTT.

The chain carries TRBV9 and TRBJ1-1; TRBD1 is a possible D gene (6 bases). V was clipped by 0 bases and J by 6 bases, with 15 bases between them. Germline CDR1 SGDLS, CDR2 YYNGEE. The CDR3 covers 15 residues. This CDR3 is CASSVGPGEGSEAFF. Written as DNA, the CDR3 is TGTGCCAGCAGCGTAGGTCCAGGGGAGGGCTCTGAAGCTTTCTTT.

The CDR3 DNA reads as TGTGCCAGCAGCCTTAGCGGGACCTCCTACGAGCAGTACTTC. Translated, it gives CASSLSGTSYEQYF. The rearrangement joins TRBV27 to TRBJ2-7, with 8 nucleotides matching TRBD2. CDR3 length equals 14 residues. Germline V gene lookup returns CDR1 MNHEY and CDR2 SMNVEV (reference sequence). The J segment lost 0 bases and the V segment lost 6 bases, leaving 4 bases of the junction unmatched.

The V and J genes are TRBV19 and TRBJ1-2, with D unclear. V lost 3 bases and J lost 4, with 12 bases in between. The germline V gene encodes CDR1 LNHDA and CDR2 SQIVND (reference sequence). The CDR3 has 14 residues. The DNA for the CDR3 is TGTGCCAGTAGTATGCTACCGTCCGCCTATGGCTACACCTTC. It encodes CASSMLPSAYGYTF.

V gene TRBV7-9 combines with J gene TRBJ2-7; 12 nucleotides match TRBD2. Germline loops: CDR1 SEHNR, CDR2 FQNEAQ (reference sequence). Losses at the gene ends were 3 bases for V and 5 bases for J; bases not matched to a gene: 5. The CDR3 length is 15 residues. The CDR3 loop reads CASSLSSGRAHEQYF. CDR3 coding DNA: TGTGCCAGCAGCTTGTCTAGCGGGAGGGCGCACGAGCAGTACTTC.

The chain uses TRBV4-3 and TRBJ2-7; 9 nucleotides line up with TRBD1. V dropped 1 base and J dropped 5; count of bases not matched to a gene: 6. The CDR3 covers 15 residues. Germline CDR1 reads LGHNA; CDR2 reads YSLEER. In DNA form, the CDR3 reads TGCGCCAGCAGCCAAGGGGACAGGGACTTCGACGAGCAGTACTTC. It is translated as CASSQGDRDFDEQYF.

The chain employs TRBV5-4 and TRBJ2-1; D not certain. Germline CDR1 and CDR2: SGHNT and YYREEE (reference sequence). V was pared by 0 bases and J by 5 bases, with 6 bases between. The CDR3 contains 13 residues. DNA for the CDR3: TGTGCCAGCAGCTTGGCCGGCAACAATGAGCAGTTCTTC. It encodes CASSLAGNNEQFF.